This T cell receptor (beta chain) was identified in a study of blood T cell repertoires in COVID-19. Using immunoSEQ multiplex PCR, the repertoire was profiled, and TCRdb retains in-frame clones only, with some absent. In the table there are around 100,000 clones, approximately 88% of which are singletons. Per germline, CDR1 SGHNT and CDR2 YENEEA. The germline V and J ends were trimmed by 7 bases and 7 bases, with 19 bases remaining between them. The length of the CDR3 is 15 residues. The receptor was isolated from a human donor in a cohort sampled during active COVID-19. Sequenced input: peripheral blood. This chain links TRBV11-3 with TRBJ2-2; D unclear. The CDR3 loop reads CASTPKVALLGELFF. For the CDR3, the DNA is TGTGCCAGCACCCCTAAGGTAGCTCTTCTCGGGGAGCTGTTTTTT.